This T cell receptor beta chain was sequenced for a study of identical twins. The study's findings and limits: Out-of-frame TCR alpha sharing observed in monozygotic twins exceeded model estimates. There is a chance that invariant MAIT and iNKT cells partially muddied zero-insertion analyses. Abundant beta clonotypes from cord blood had fewer insertions, unlike memory repertoires, which showed none. Excess sharing between twins was weaker in beta out-of-frame sequences.

The sample holds many counts of this clonotype. What it binds is not known. Between the trimmed V and J ends, which lost 4 bases and 3 bases, there was a span of 16 bases. There are 16 residues in the CDR3. CDR1 is SGHRS, CDR2 YFSETQ, per germline. TCRdb reprocessed the 5' RACE reads via MiXCR and lists one record per CDR3 protein. The sample records about 430,000 distinct CDR3 sequences, around a sixth being singletons. Specimen: naive T cells sorted from blood. The sequence came from a man aged 50 to 60 in good health. J is TRBJ1-4 and V is TRBV5-1, with D perhaps matching TRBD1 (6 bases). CDR3 protein: CASSPQGNSANEKLFF. The CDR3 nucleotides read TGCGCCAGCAGCCCCCAGGGGAATTCGGCTAATGAAAAACTGTTTTTT. The whole variable domain, filled in from reference TRBV5-1 and TRBJ1-4, reads KAGVTQTPRYLIKTRGQQVTLSCSPISGHRSVSWYQQTPGQGLQFLFEYFSETQRNKGNFPGRFSGRQFSNSRSEMNVSTLELGDSALYLCASSPQGNSANEKLFFGSGTQLSVL.